This is a list of T cell receptor beta chains from one sample in a study of T-cell reconstitution after alpha-beta-depleted transplantation in children. TCRdb reprocessed the PCR reads via MiXCR and lists one record per CDR3 protein. The table records about 1,000,000 distinct CDR3 sequences, about 29% of them present only once. The sequencing used PBMCs, mostly from graft donor cells, collected 360 days after TCRalphabeta/CD19-depleted stem cell transplant. The receptors shown here come from a boy less than two years old who had a stem cell transplant for SCID, so the T cells may come from the graft donor. Each CDR3 is given with its conserved first and last residue. D genes are given only for firm matches. Expanded clones get a size class; other rows say once, few or many, or leave the size out.

TRBD2	TRBV7-6	-	TRBJ2-3	CASRSVLAGSTDTQYF	TGTGCCAGCAGGTCCGTGTTAGCGGGTAGCACAGATACGCAGTATTTT
TRBD1	TRBV7-8	-	TRBJ1-5	CASSPIDRGLGFSNQPQHF	TGTGCCAGCAGCCCAATCGACAGGGGGTTGGGGTTTAGCAATCAGCCCCAGCATTTT
-	TRBV30	-	TRBJ2-4	CAWRMGAAKNIQYF	TGTGCCTGGAGAATGGGGGCAGCCAAAAACATTCAGTACTTC
-	TRBV6-5	-	TRBJ1-3	CASSYSRRETGNTIYF	TGTGCCAGCAGTTACTCGAGGAGGGAAACTGGAAACACCATATATTTT
TRBD2	TRBV4-1	few	TRBJ2-2	CASSQSGGAYPGELFF	TGCGCCAGCAGCCAAAGCGGGGGGGCCTATCCCGGGGAGCTGTTTTTT
-	TRBV12-3/TRBV12-4	-	TRBJ2-7	CASSTRVLSEQYF	TGTGCCAGCAGTACCAGGGTTCTTAGCGAGCAGTACTTC
-	TRBV10-3	-	TRBJ2-3	CAIRQFPPDTQYF	TGTGCCATCAGACAGTTTCCTCCAGATACGCAGTATTTT
-	TRBV2	few	TRBJ2-1	CASSEGTSLGNEQFF	TGTGCCAGCAGTGAAGGGACCTCTCTGGGCAATGAGCAGTTCTTC
-	TRBV16	-	TRBJ1-2	CASSQSMGSRSLGDGYTF	TGTGCCAGCAGCCAATCGATGGGGTCTCGTTCTCTAGGGGATGGCTACACCTTC
TRBD2	TRBV20-1	once	TRBJ2-1	CSASFWRGGLNEQFF	TGCAGTGCTAGCTTCTGGCGGGGGGGCCTGAATGAGCAGTTCTTC
-	TRBV4-2	-	TRBJ2-5	CASSQGAGQEETQYF	TGTGCCAGCAGCCAAGGAGCGGGACAGGAAGAGACCCAGTACTTC
-	TRBV20-1	-	TRBJ2-1	CSAGGANEQFF	TGCAGTGCTGGTGGGGCGAATGAGCAGTTCTTC
-	TRBV5-1	few	TRBJ1-5	CASSLQGYSNQPQHF	TGCGCCAGCAGCTTGCAGGGTTATAGCAATCAGCCCCAGCATTTT
-	TRBV4-3	-	TRBJ1-2	CASSPAIGSGYTF	TGCGCCAGCAGCCCCGCGATCGGGAGCGGCTACACCTTC
-	TRBV12-3/TRBV12-4	-	TRBJ2-7	CASTKGELRYEQYF	TGTGCCAGCACCAAGGGGGAGTTACGATACGAGCAGTACTTC
-	TRBV4-1	once	TRBJ1-4	CASSQERPSNEKLFF	TGCGCCAGCAGCCAAGAGCGACCGTCAAATGAAAAACTGTTTTTT
TRBD1	TRBV6-2/TRBV6-3	-	TRBJ2-7	CATRQGYEQYF	TGTGCCACTAGACAGGGATACGAGCAGTACTTC
TRBD1	TRBV9	-	TRBJ2-7	CASSRTGGVFYEQYF	TGTGCCAGCAGCCGCACAGGGGGCGTCTTCTACGAGCAGTACTTC
-	TRBV7-9	few	TRBJ2-5	CASSEDQGFETQYF	TGTGCCAGCAGTGAAGACCAGGGATTCGAGACCCAGTACTTC
TRBD1	TRBV7-9	few	TRBJ1-2	CASSYGTGSHGYTF	TGTGCCAGCAGCTATGGGACAGGGTCCCATGGCTACACCTTC
-	TRBV7-2	-	TRBJ2-7	CASSLGPSSSYEQYF	TGTGCCAGCAGCTTAGGCCCGTCGAGCTCCTACGAGCAGTACTTC
-	TRBV12-3/TRBV12-4	many	TRBJ2-3	CASDSYRDSFDTQYF	TGTGCCAGCGACTCGTACCGGGACTCGTTCGATACGCAGTATTTT
TRBD2	TRBV5-1	few	TRBJ2-7	CASSFLAGAGEQYF	TGCGCCAGCAGCTTCCTAGCGGGGGCCGGCGAGCAGTACTTC